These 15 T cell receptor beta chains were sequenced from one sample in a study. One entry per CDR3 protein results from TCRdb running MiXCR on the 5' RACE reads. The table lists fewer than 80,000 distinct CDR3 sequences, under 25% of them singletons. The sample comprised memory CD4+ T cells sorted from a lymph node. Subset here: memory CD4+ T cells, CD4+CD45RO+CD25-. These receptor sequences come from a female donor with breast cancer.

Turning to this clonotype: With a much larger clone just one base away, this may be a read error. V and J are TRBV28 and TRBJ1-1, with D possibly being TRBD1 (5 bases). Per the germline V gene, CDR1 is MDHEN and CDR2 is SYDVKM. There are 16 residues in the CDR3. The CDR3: CASSPATGQGHTEASF. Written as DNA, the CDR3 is TGTGCCAGCAGTCCCGCCACGGGTCAGGGTCACACTGAAGCTTCCTTT.

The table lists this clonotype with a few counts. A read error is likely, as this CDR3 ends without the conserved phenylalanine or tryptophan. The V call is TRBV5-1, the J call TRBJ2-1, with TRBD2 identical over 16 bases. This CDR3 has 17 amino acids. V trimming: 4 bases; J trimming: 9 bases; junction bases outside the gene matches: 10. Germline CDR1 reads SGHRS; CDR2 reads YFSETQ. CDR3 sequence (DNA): TGCGCCAGCAGCCTAGCCGGGACTAGCGGGGGGGCTGGTGAGCAGTTCCTC. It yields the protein CASSLAGTSGGAGEQFL.

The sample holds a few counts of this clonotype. CDR3 in DNA: TGTGCCGGTGCCGGGGTGGGGTATGGCTACACCTTC. It yields the protein CAGAGVGYGYTF. The V and J genes are TRBV30 and TRBJ1-2; D gene uncertain. V lost 8 bases to trimming and J lost 5 bases, with 15 bases between them. This CDR3 has 12 residues. CDR1 and CDR2 from the germline V gene are GTSNPN and SVGIG (reference sequence).

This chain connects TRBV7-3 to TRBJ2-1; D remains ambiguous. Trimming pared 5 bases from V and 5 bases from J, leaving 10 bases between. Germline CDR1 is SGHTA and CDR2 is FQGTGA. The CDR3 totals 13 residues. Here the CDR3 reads CASSLGRHNEQFF. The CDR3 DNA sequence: TGTGCCAGCAGCCTAGGACGGCACAATGAGCAGTTCTTC.

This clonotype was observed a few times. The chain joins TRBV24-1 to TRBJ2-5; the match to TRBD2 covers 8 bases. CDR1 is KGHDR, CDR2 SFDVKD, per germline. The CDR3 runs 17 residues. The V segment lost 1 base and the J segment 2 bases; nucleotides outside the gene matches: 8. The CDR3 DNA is TGTGCCACCAGTGATTTCTGGGGAGCGGGAGCGCAAGAGACCCAGTACTTC. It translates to CATSDFWGAGAQETQYF.

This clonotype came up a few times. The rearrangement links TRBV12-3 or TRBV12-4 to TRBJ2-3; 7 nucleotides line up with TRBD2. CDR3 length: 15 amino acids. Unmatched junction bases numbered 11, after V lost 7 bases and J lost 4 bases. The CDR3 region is CASTTTSVGPDTQYF. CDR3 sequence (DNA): TGTGCCAGCACCACCACTAGCGTTGGCCCAGATACGCAGTATTTT.

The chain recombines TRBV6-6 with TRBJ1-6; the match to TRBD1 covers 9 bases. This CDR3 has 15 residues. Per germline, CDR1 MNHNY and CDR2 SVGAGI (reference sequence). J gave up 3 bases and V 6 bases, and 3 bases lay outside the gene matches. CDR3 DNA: TGTGCCAGCAGGGACAGGGGTAGCTATAATTCACCCCTCCACTTT. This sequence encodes CASRDRGSYNSPLHF.

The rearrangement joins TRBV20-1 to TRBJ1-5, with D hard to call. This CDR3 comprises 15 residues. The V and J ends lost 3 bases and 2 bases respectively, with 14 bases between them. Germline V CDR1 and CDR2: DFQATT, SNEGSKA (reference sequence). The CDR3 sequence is CSASSPVGGNQPQHF. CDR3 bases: TGCAGTGCTAGCTCACCGGTGGGTGGCAATCAGCCCCAGCATTTT.

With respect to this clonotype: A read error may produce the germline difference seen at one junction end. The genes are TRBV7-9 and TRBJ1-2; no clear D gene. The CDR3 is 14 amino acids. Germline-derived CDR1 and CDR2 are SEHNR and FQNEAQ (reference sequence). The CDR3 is CVSSPNIGDYGYTF. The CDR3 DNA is TGTGTCAGCAGCCCTAACATAGGCGACTATGGCTACACCTTC.

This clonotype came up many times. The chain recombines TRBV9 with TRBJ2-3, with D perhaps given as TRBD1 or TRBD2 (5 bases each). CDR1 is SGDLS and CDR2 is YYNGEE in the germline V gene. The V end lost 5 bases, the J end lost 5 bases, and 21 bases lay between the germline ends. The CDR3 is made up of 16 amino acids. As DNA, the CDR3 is TGTGCCAGCAGTCGTAGGGGACCCGGTGGTAGAGATACGCAGTATTTT. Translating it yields CASSRRGPGGRDTQYF.

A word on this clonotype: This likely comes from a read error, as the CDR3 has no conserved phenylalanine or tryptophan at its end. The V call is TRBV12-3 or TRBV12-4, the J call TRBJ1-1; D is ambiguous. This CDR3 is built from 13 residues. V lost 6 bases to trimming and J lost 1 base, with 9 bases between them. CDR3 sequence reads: CASSRPANTEAFL. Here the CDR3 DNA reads TGTGCCAGCAGCCGTCCGGCGAACACTGAAGCTTTCCTT.

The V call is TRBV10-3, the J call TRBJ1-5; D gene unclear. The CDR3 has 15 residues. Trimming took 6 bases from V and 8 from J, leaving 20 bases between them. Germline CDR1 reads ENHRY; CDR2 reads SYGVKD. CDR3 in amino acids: CAISATGPPIKPQHF. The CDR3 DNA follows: TGTGCCATCAGCGCTACCGGGCCCCCCATAAAGCCCCAGCATTTT.

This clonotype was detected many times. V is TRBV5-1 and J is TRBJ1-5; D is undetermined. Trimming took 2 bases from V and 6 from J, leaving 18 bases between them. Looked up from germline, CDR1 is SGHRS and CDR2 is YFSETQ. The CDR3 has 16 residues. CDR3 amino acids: CASSLGAVEVGQPQHF. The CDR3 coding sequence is TGCGCCAGCAGCTTAGGAGCGGTTGAGGTTGGTCAGCCCCAGCATTTT.

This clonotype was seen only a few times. For the CDR3, the DNA is TGTGCCAGCAGCCCTCGACAGGGAGGGTATGGCTACACCTTC. Translated: CASSPRQGGYGYTF. The V gene is TRBV7-2, the J gene TRBJ1-2; 7 bases map to TRBD1. The CDR3 totals 14 residues. Per the germline V gene, CDR1 is SGHTA and CDR2 is FQGNSA. V lost 5 bases and J lost 5; bases outside the gene matches: 8.

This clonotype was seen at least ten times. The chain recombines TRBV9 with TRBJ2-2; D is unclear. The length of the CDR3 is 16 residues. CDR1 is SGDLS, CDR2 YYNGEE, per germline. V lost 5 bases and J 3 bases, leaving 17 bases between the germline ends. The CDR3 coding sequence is TGTGCCAGCAGTCCCGGGCCCTGGACGGACACCGGGGAGCTGTTTTTT. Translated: CASSPGPWTDTGELFF. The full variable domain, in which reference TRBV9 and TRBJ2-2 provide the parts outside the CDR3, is DSGVTQTPKHLITATGQRVTLRCSPRSGDLSVYWYQQSLDQGLQFLIQYYNGEERAKGNILERFSAQQFPDLHSELNLSSLELGDSALYFCASSPGPWTDTGELFFGEGSRLTVL.